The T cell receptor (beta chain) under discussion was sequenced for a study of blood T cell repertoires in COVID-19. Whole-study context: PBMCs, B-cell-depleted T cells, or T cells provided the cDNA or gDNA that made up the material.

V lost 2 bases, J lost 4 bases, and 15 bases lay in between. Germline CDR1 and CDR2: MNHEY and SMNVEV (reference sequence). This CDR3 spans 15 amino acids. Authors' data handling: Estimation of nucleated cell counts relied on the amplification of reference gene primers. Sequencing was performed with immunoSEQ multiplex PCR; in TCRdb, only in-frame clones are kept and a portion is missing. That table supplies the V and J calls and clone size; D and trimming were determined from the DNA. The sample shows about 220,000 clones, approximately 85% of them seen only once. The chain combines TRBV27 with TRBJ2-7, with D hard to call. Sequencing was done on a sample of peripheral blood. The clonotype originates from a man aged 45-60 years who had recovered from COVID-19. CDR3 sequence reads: CASSLVGRSGYEQYF. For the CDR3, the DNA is TGTGCCAGCAGTTTAGTAGGCAGGTCTGGTTACGAGCAGTACTTC.